This T cell receptor beta chain was captured in a study of response to subunit inactivated influenza vaccine. In germline, CDR1 is DFQATT, CDR2 SNEGSKA (reference sequence). The CDR3 has 13 residues. Trimming took 6 bases from V and 1 from J; bases not matched to a gene: 4. MiXCR, run by TCRdb on the RT-PCR reads, gives a single entry per CDR3 protein. The sample has roughly 550,000 distinct CDR3 sequences, under 30% seen once; the top ten hold 2.5% to 3%. These data are also associated with another study on T cells expressing NK-cell markers. That work states: For TCR beta, cDNA was produced by 5'RACE template switching with UMIs. Source material for TCR beta repertoires consisted of sorted CD3+CD56+NKG2C+, CD3+CD56+NKG2C- and CD3+CD56-NKG2C+ T cells. In roughly six donors, dominant CD3+CD56+NKG2C+ clonotypes ranked among the top 10 CD8+ clonotypes.

The chain is built from TRBV20-1 and TRBJ2-3; 7 bases match TRBD2. The sequence came from a man aged 50-59 years who received an inactivated influenza vaccine. This specimen consisted of CD4+ T cells sorted from PBMCs, obtained less than 13 days after vaccination. CDR3 DNA: TGCAGTGCGGTTCGGGGGGGCACAGATACGCAGTATTTT. It translates to CSAVRGGTDTQYF.